This TCR beta chain was retrieved from a study of Graves' ophthalmopathy and Graves' hyperthyroidism (dated by TCRdb to the late 2010s). In the study overall: Hyperthyroidism was considered stable if no progression to ophthalmopathy occurred within 18 months of follow-up. TCR beta repertoire signatures were used to distinguish Graves' ophthalmopathy from Graves' hyperthyroidism and to predict progression to ophthalmopathy. In total, 135 blood samples were TCR-sequenced: fewer than 50 ophthalmopathy, around 75 hyperthyroidism and some 17 hyperthyroidism-to-ophthalmopathy patients. To explore V-J signatures that separate ophthalmopathy from hyperthyroidism, a discovery set of about 98 patients was enrolled, consisting of approximately 44 with ophthalmopathy and approximately 60 with stable hyperthyroidism. An independent validation cohort was composed of some 19 hyperthyroidism patients and around 16 patients who later progressed from hyperthyroidism to ophthalmopathy. In roughly 6 hyperthyroidism patients, the T-cell repertoires found in thyroid tissue were compared with those found in blood. Once sampling was done, hyperthyroidism patients were given methimazole at a starting dose of 30 mg daily, while ophthalmopathy patients were given high-dose intravenous methylprednisolone.

Cut back by 4 bases and 3 bases, the V and J ends lie 22 bases apart. From its cysteine to its phenylalanine, the CDR3 spans 18 amino acids. Just the 54-base CDR3 DNA is kept, in frame starting at base 1. The germline V gene encodes CDR1 SGHNT and CDR2 YYREEE (reference sequence). TCR beta CDR3 regions were amplified from RNA transcripts for repertoire sequencing. The first round of RT-PCR was done with HTBI primers and the Qiagen OneStep RT-PCR kit, and was followed by a second round of multiplex PCR, then size selection and purification. Sequencing of the libraries was carried out on an Illumina HiSeq2000 in paired-end mode with 100 bp reads. The published analysis was carried out like this. SOAPnuke was used to process the reads, throwing out any read that had adapters, had uncalled bases, had a mean Phred below 15, or lacked an exact constant-primer or identifier match. COPE v1.2.5 was used to merge the high-quality paired reads. Each unique nucleotide sequence was treated as a clonotype, and MiTCR v1.1 was used to align the clonotypes to the IMGT TRB V, D and J references. Only V-J combinations with frequency above 0.0001 were analysed, covering around 99% of repertoires. For each V-J combination, a TCR clonal expansion and chaos score was defined as F50 clonal expansion divided by the chaos observed in the TCRdist matrix. Welch's t-statistics and random forest were used to narrow the features down to about twelve V-J combinations, which were then fed into a naive Bayes classifier. Thyroid-blood repertoire similarity was quantified with the Morisita-Horn index. Through fastp at Q25 and MiXCR, TCRdb rebuilt clones from the public reads, retaining in-frame beta chains. Rows matching on CDR3 protein sequence are summarized as one entry with the most common DNA and genes. TCRdb's processing, not the study's, gives the V and J calls here. This sample lists around 1.1 million distinct CDR3 sequences; roughly 35% were detected once. The top ten clones comprise around 10% of the sample.

About this clonotype itself: What this receptor recognizes is not known. Qualities for individual bases were not recorded, and no much larger clone is one base off.

Overall results and qualifications from the work: Most of the expanded thyroid clonotypes with a frequency above 0.001 were also detected in blood, and it was suggested that the thyroid immune response may be reflected by blood repertoires. Ophthalmopathy was separated from stable hyperthyroidism by the 13-signature model with around 88% sensitivity and 81% to 83% specificity in cross-validation and with 80%/75% in the test set. In validation, the model predicted ophthalmopathy progression with 55% to 71% sensitivity and roughly 72% specificity; some 13 predicted patients were CT-confirmed with GO in a median of approximately six months. No statistical method was used to predetermine the sample size, and group allocation was not hidden from the investigators.

The hyperthyroidism patients were 18 to 65 years old and newly diagnosed, with a disease duration of less than 2 months. Patients with other autoimmune diseases, uncontrolled infections, pregnancy or lactation were excluded from the study. Clinical symptoms, serum thyroxine, TRAb, thyroid ultrasound and orbital computed tomography formed the basis of the diagnosis. Total RNA was extracted with Trizol reagent and quality-checked on an Agilent 2100 Bioanalyzer. This sequence originates from an adult man with Graves' hyperthyroidism. Here the chain combines TRBV5-4 and TRBJ2-2; a tentative D match to TRBD2 spans 7 bases. The sample taken for sequencing was peripheral blood or thyroid tissue (not recorded which). The sequence in DNA is TGTGCCAGCAGCGGGGTCCGTCGGGGGGCCTACTACACCGGGGAGCTGTTTTTT. This gives the protein CASSGVRRGAYYTGELFF. With the rest looked up from the reference TRBV5-4 and TRBJ2-2 genes rather than sequenced, the full variable domain is ETGVTQSPTHLIKTRGQQVTLRCSSQSGHNTVSWYQQALGQGPQFIFQYYREEENGRGNFPPRFSGLQFPNYSSELNVNALELDDSALYLCASSGVRRGAYYTGELFFGEGSRLTVL.